Listed here are 19 T cell receptor beta chains from one sample, sequenced in a study of cytomegalovirus exposure and HLA in healthy donors (dated by TCRdb to 2017 to 2019). Library method: the immunoSEQ multiplex PCR assay. For the multiplex PCR, a mixture combining 60 forward primers for TCR Vbeta segments and 13 reverse primers for TCR Jbeta segments was used. Not all clones reach the TCRdb copy of this immuneACCESS table, which keeps in-frame sequences only. Checked studies attribute under half of the gap to unresolved V genes and leave the rest unexplained. Here the sample has around 100,000 clones; roughly 80% occur a single time. 20% to 25% of the sample lies in the top ten. The sample comprised PBMCs. All receptors come from a young man in good health and CMV-seropositive.

The gene calls are TRBV6-5 and TRBJ1-6; 10 bases match TRBD1. The CDR3 runs to 15 residues. The V and J ends lost 7 bases and 6 bases, in that order; junction bases with no gene match: 6. Germline lookup yields CDR1 MNHEY and CDR2 SVGAGI. The CDR3 loop reads CASTRGQGFNSPLHF. CDR3 in DNA: TGTGCCAGCACCCGGGGACAGGGGTTTAATTCACCCCTCCACTTT.

This sequence joins TRBV9 and TRBJ2-5; TRBD2 might be the D (6 bases). The germline gives CDR1 SGDLS, CDR2 YYNGEE. The CDR3 has 13 amino acids. V was pared by 1 base and J by 5 bases, with 9 bases between. CDR3 nucleotide sequence: TGTGCCAGCAGCGTAAGGCTAGCGGAGACCCAGTACTTC. It specifies CASSVRLAETQYF.

The sample holds a few counts of this clone. CDR3 protein: CASSPLAGSTDTQYF. Here the CDR3 DNA reads TGTGCCAGCAGTCCCCTAGCGGGTAGCACAGATACGCAGTATTTT. The rearrangement joins TRBV27 to TRBJ2-3; TRBD2 aligns across 8 bases. This CDR3 has 15 amino acids. The ends lost 5 bases at V and 0 bases at J; junction bases unmatched: 4. Germline V gene lookup returns CDR1 MNHEY and CDR2 SMNVEV (reference sequence).

The chain joins TRBV5-1 to TRBJ2-7; 9 positions agree with TRBD1. CDR1 is SGHRS and CDR2 is YFSETQ in the germline V gene. The CDR3 length is 14 residues. The ends lost 3 bases at V and 6 bases at J; junction bases unmatched: 7. The CDR3 region has the DNA TGCGCCAGCAGCTCGGGACAGGGCGTCCTCGAGCAGTACGTC. Translated, it gives CASSSGQGVLEQYV.

V and J are TRBV5-1 and TRBJ2-4, with a tentative D call TRBD2 (6 bases). Germline lookup yields CDR1 SGHRS and CDR2 YFSETQ. V lost 0 bases, J lost 5 bases, and 12 bases lay in between. The CDR3 sequence is 15 residues long. As DNA, the CDR3 is TGCGCCAGCAGCTTGGGTGGTAGCGGAGAAAACATTCAGTACTTC. Amino acids: CASSLGGSGENIQYF.

The chain has TRBV7-3 and TRBJ1-1, with TRBD1 as a possible D gene (6 bases). The CDR3 contains 13 residues. CDR1 is SGHTA and CDR2 is FQGTGA in the germline V gene. Trimming took 2 bases from V and 7 from J, leaving 11 bases between them. CDR3 nucleotides: TGTGCCAGCAGCTTAGGGGGCGGAAGTGAAGCTTTCTTT. Its translation: CASSLGGGSEAFF.

This chain uses TRBV30 with TRBJ2-5, with 9 bases fitting TRBD2. Germline CDR1 reads GTSNPN; CDR2 reads SVGIG (reference sequence). V lost 3 bases to trimming and J lost 5 bases; unmatched junction nucleotides: 7. The CDR3 loop spans 14 amino acids. As DNA, the CDR3 is TGTGCCTGGAGCGGCGCCGCGGGGGGGGAGACCCAGTACTTC. It translates to CAWSGAAGGETQYF. The whole variable domain, remainder taken from reference TRBV30 and TRBJ2-5, is SQTIHQWPATLVQPVGSPLSLECTVEGTSNPNLYWYRQAAGRGLQLLFYSVGIGQISSEVPQNLSASRPQDRQFILSSKKLLLSDSGFYLCAWSGAAGGETQYFGPGTRLLVL.

This chain connects TRBV5-1 to TRBJ2-1; TRBD2 aligns across 10 bases. CDR1 is SGHRS, CDR2 YFSETQ, per germline. Trimming at V came to 1 base and at J to 8 bases, leaving 9 bases not matched to a gene. This CDR3 contains 16 residues. The CDR3 is CASSLISGGAGDEQFF. The CDR3 DNA sequence: TGCGCCAGCAGCTTGATAAGCGGGGGGGCTGGTGATGAGCAGTTCTTC.

This chain links TRBV15 with TRBJ2-1; maybe TRBD1 (6 bases). V shed 7 bases and J shed 0 bases, with 10 bases lying between them. From germline, CDR1 is LNHNV and CDR2 YYDKDF (reference sequence). The length of the CDR3 is 14 residues. The CDR3 DNA sequence: TGTGCCACCAAAACAGGGAGCTCCTACAATGAGCAGTTCTTC. As protein: CATKTGSSYNEQFF.

The V gene is TRBV5-1, the J gene TRBJ2-2, with D possibly being TRBD2 (6 bases). This CDR3 region has 16 residues. V shed 1 base and J shed 1 base, with 11 bases lying between them. Germline-derived CDR1 and CDR2 are SGHRS and YFSETQ. This CDR3 reads CASSLRRVGNTGELFF. The CDR3 nucleotides are TGCGCCAGCAGCTTGAGGAGGGTGGGGAACACCGGGGAGCTGTTTTTT.

The chain links TRBV23-1 to TRBJ1-5; maybe TRBD1 (5 bases). TRBV23-1 is reported as an ORF; its role is uncertain. This CDR3 contains 17 residues. The V end lost 7 bases, the J end lost 2 bases, and 21 bases lay between the germline ends. The CDR3 bases are TGCGCCAGCACACTGACCCAGGGCCGTCTCTGCAATCAGCCCCAGCATTTT. Protein sequence: CASTLTQGRLCNQPQHF.

As DNA, the CDR3 is TGTGCCAGCTCACCACCGGGGCGGGGCTATGGCTACACCTTC. Translated: CASSPPGRGYGYTF. The chain couples TRBV18 to TRBJ1-2; D perhaps matches TRBD1 (5 bases). Trimming stripped 0 bases from V and 4 bases from J, with 9 bases between. The CDR3 covers 14 residues. Germline CDR1 and CDR2: KGHSH and LQKENI.

In this sample, this clone turned up a few times. This specimen includes other DNA sequences encoding the same CDR3. The rearrangement joins TRBV5-1 to TRBJ2-5; 7 bases match TRBD2. Losses at the gene ends were 0 bases for V and 1 base for J; bases not matched to a gene: 6. Germline CDR1 and CDR2: SGHRS and YFSETQ. This CDR3 has 16 residues. CDR3 in amino acids: CASSLAPSGGQETQYF. CDR3 bases: TGCGCCAGCAGCTTGGCCCCTAGCGGAGGCCAAGAGACCCAGTACTTC. Variable domain in full (rest from reference TRBV5-1 and TRBJ2-5): KAGVTQTPRYLIKTRGQQVTLSCSPISGHRSVSWYQQTPGQGLQFLFEYFSETQRNKGNFPGRFSGRQFSNSRSEMNVSTLELGDSALYLCASSLAPSGGQETQYFGPGTRLLVL.

The chain joins TRBV7-2 to TRBJ2-5, with D tentatively TRBD2 (5 bases). The CDR3 is made up of 14 amino acids. Trimming took off 6 bases at V and 2 bases at J, with 13 bases between the two ends. Looked up from germline, CDR1 is SGHTA and CDR2 is FQGNSA. This chain's CDR3 is CASRHPTGQETQYF. CDR3 DNA sequence: TGTGCCAGCAGACACCCGACGGGACAAGAGACCCAGTACTTC.

The J gene is TRBJ1-4, the V gene TRBV7-9, with a weak D call TRBD1 (5 bases). Germline values: CDR1 SEHNR, CDR2 FQNEAQ (reference sequence). V was pared by 5 bases and J by 5 bases, with 15 bases between. The CDR3 is made up of 15 amino acids. The CDR3 DNA is TGTGCCAGCAGCCCCCGGGGGATGGGGAATGAAAAACTGTTTTTT. This encodes CASSPRGMGNEKLFF.

This clone turned up a few times. The rearrangement uses TRBV7-3 and TRBJ1-1; D is perhaps TRBD1 (5 bases). The germline CDR1 and CDR2 sequences are SGHTA and FQGTGA. The CDR3 consists of 13 residues. V shed 5 bases and J shed 1 base, with 8 bases lying between them. The CDR3, as DNA: TGTGCCAGCAGCCTACAGGAGAACACTGAAGCTTTCTTT. Translated, it gives CASSLQENTEAFF.

The chain recombines TRBV2 with TRBJ2-5, with D maybe TRBD2 (5 bases). The CDR3 sequence is 13 residues long. CDR1 and CDR2 (germline): SNHLY, FYNNEI. Trimming removed 8 bases from V and 3 bases from J, with 13 bases in between. The CDR3 reads CASADRDKETQYF. The DNA of the CDR3 is TGTGCCAGCGCTGACCGGGATAAAGAGACCCAGTACTTC.

The chain has TRBV5-1 and TRBJ1-2; D call uncertain. Germline V gene data show CDR1 as SGHRS and CDR2 as YFSETQ. The CDR3 loop spans 14 amino acids. The ends were cut back, 0 bases at V and 4 bases at J, with 10 bases in the middle. The CDR3 DNA follows: TGCGCCAGCAGCTTGGGTCGGGCGGGCTATGGCTACACCTTC. Its translation: CASSLGRAGYGYTF.

There are a few counts of this clone. The chain joins TRBV6-1 to TRBJ1-1, with 7 bases matching TRBD1. V shed 5 bases, J shed 3 bases, and the junction held 9 bases outside the gene matches. Germline V CDR1 and CDR2: MNHNS, SASEGT. The CDR3 loop spans 15 amino acids. CDR3 sequence: CASSLTLQGHTEAFF. DNA of the CDR3: TGTGCCAGCAGTTTGACCTTACAGGGGCACACTGAAGCTTTCTTT.